The clone carrying this TCR beta chain has a count of ten or more. Its antigen remains unknown. iRepertoire HTBI primers and Arm-PCR of CDR3 regions built TCR beta libraries. Authors' methods: Detected in the samples were over 55 TRBV and about 15 TRBJ segments. TCRdb re-derived calls from the multiplex PCR reads in MiXCR, one entry per CDR3 protein. The V and J calls were determined by TCRdb, not by the authors. Seen here are fewer than 400,000 distinct CDR3 sequences, around 20% observed once, and the top ten hold roughly 29%. This specimen belongs to a study of regulatory T cells in long-lasting Graves disease. Study-level results: A limited number of samples was an acknowledged limitation. Among persistent patients, a larger number of public clonotypes were shared (2,741) than among newly diagnosed patients (about 950). Those with persistent Graves' had less TCR diversity than newly diagnosed patients.

Germline V lookup: CDR1 MNHEY, CDR2 SVGAGI. V was pared by 1 base and J by 3 bases, with 15 bases between. The CDR3 is 16 amino acids. The time point is: persistent/refractory GD, antithyroid drugs over 5 years with positive TRAb. There was RNA extracted from PBMCs, and the TCR library was made from it. This chain links TRBV6-5 with TRBJ2-5; weak D call: TRBD2 (6 bases). The sample here was peripheral blood mononuclear cells (PBMCs), taken when the disease was refractory, from a patient treated with antithyroid drugs. The sequence was obtained from a female donor with Graves disease. DNA for the CDR3: TGTGCCAGCAGTTACTTGAACGGACTACCAAAAGAGACCCAGTACTTC. Residues: CASSYLNGLPKETQYF.